Listed here is a single T cell receptor (beta chain). This clonotype has a count of ten or more. The antigen it binds to is not known. No base qualities exist here, and no much larger clone lies one base off it. From the cysteine up to the phenylalanine, the CDR3 has a length of 16 residues. Just the 48-base CDR3 DNA is kept, in frame starting at base 1. The germline V end is reduced by 6 bases and the J end by 2 bases; junction bases left unmatched: 6. This specimen comes from a study of molecular identifiers for immune sequencing clone quantification (dated by TCRdb to the late 2010s). A note on the overall study: For a replicate experiment, RNA from roughly 18,000 or 92,000 naive CD8 T cells was divided into five aliquots, and four of the five aliquots were sequenced. This methods study used CD8 T cells to benchmark TCR RNA copy counting and molecular-identifier clustering-based TCR repertoire sequencing (MIDCIRS). What the work shows at the level of the full study, not this receptor alone: Modeling estimated around 3 recovered TCR RNA copies per cell, compared with around 9.7 by digital PCR, which implies roughly 30% capture efficiency. In CMV-specific effector cells, clones with more than 20 RNA copies accounted for over 97% of molecules, whereas in naive cells such clones accounted for under 1%. Highly expanded clone sizes could be underestimated if identical TCR molecules share a barcode. A single cell's worth of spiked-in Jurkat TCR RNA was reported detectable even among one million naive CD8 T cells. Without barcode sub-clustering, chimeric consensus sequences inflated TCR diversity; chimeras reached as high as 47%.

On a BD FACSAria II, naive CD8 T cells were FACS-sorted as CD8+CD4-CCR7+CD45RA+ and collected into RLT Plus buffer. Some naive CD8 T cell RNA was split equally between MIDCIRS and a Smart-seq2-style 5'RACE protocol for a sensitivity comparison. Enrichment of CD8 T cells was done with RosetteSep CD8+ T Cell Enrichment Cocktail plus Ficoll-Paque, and ACK red cell lysis came afterward. Library preparation was by PCR. Sequencing relied on an Illumina MiSeq. The Qiagen AllPrep DNA/RNA kit was used to purify total RNA. Before analysis, reads from multiple sequencing runs of the same library were pooled. The authors' pipeline ran thus. Only reads with exact TCR constant sequence were kept, trimmed to 150 nt, and grouped by their 12-nt molecular barcodes. Within each barcode group, reads were sub-clustered at a 15% Levenshtein threshold, and quality-weighted consensus sequences were built per RNA molecule. Non-functional sequences were discarded, and so were lower-count sequences lying one edit away from another sequence. Based on a fit of two negative binomial distributions, barcode sub-clusters having less than 20% of the maximum read count were discarded. The public reads were quality trimmed at Q25 with fastp and then assembled into clones with MiXCR by TCRdb, keeping productive beta chains. Rows merge per CDR3 protein into single entries with the most common DNA and genes. TCRdb's processing, not the authors' own work, is the source of the V and J calls. The sample data list 38,000 or so distinct CDR3 sequences, and 15% to 20% of these were observed just once. Of the sample, 6.7% is held by the ten largest clones.

The chain links TRBV12-3 or TRBV12-4 with TRBJ2-3, and 12 junction bases match TRBD1. This sequence originates from a human donor in good health. Some libraries in this study had Jurkat cell RNA spiked in. The material sequenced was naive CD8+ T cells from blood, with Jurkat cell RNA spiked in. The cell subset or site label for this specimen denotes: FACS-sorted CD8+CD4-CCR7+CD45RA+ naive T cells. The CDR3 amino acid sequence is: CASSYWDRGLTDTQYF. The DNA reads TGTGCCAGCAGCTACTGGGACAGGGGGCTCACAGATACGCAGTATTTT.